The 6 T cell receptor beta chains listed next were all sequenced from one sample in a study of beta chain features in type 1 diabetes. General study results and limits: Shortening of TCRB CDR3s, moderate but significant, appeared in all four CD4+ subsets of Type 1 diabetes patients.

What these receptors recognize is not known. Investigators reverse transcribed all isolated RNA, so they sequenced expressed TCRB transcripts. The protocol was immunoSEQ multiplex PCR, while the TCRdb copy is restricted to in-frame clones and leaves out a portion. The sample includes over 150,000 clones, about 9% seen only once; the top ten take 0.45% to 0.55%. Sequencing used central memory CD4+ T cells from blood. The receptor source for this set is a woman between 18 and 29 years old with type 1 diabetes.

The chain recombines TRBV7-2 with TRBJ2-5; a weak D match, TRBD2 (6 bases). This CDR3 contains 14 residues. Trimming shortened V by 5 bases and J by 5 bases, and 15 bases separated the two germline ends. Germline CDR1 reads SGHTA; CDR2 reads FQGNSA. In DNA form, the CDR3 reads TGTGCCAGCAGCCCGACTAGTTGGGGGGAGACCCAGTACTTC. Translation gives CASSPTSWGETQYF.

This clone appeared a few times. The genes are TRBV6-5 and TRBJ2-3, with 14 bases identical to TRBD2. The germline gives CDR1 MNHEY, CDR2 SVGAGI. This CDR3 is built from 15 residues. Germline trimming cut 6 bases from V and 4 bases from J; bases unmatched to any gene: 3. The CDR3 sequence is CASRWTSGGSDTQYF. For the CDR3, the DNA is TGTGCCAGCAGGTGGACTAGCGGGGGGTCAGATACGCAGTATTTT.

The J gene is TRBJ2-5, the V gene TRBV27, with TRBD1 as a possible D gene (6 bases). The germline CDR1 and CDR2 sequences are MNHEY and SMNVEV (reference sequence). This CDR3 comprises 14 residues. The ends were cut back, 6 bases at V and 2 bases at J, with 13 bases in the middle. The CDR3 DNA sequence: TGTGCCAGCAGACCCGGACAGTATCAAGAGACCCAGTACTTC. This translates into CASRPGQYQETQYF.

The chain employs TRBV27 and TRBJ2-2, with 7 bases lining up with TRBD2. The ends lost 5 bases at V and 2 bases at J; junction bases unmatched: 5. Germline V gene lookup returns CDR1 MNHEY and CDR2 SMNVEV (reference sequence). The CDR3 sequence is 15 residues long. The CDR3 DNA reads TGTGCCAGCAGTACGACTAGCAGAAACACCGGGGAGCTGTTTTTT. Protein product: CASSTTSRNTGELFF.

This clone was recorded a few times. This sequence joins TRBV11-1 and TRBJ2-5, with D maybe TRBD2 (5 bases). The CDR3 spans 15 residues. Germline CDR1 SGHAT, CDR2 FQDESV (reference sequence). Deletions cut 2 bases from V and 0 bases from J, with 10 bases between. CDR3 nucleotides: TGTGCCAGCAGCTTAAGCGCGGGCTACCAAGAGACCCAGTACTTC. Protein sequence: CASSLSAGYQETQYF.

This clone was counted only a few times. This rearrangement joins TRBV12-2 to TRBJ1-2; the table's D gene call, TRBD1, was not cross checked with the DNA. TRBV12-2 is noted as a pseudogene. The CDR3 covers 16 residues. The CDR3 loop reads CASRLALTRLNYGYTF. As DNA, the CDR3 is TGTGCAAGTCGCTTAGCGCTAACCAGGCTTAACTATGGCTACACCTTC.